This T cell receptor (beta chain) was recorded in a study of T cells after yellow fever vaccination. Study-level findings and limits: Clones that expanded after primary vaccination mostly reappeared after the booster (around 96% CD4, approximately 87% CD8).

It was through 5'RACE template switching that TCR cDNA was made, with a universal primer site and UMIs added. Each CDR3 protein gets one entry after TCRdb re-called the 5' RACE reads with MiXCR. In the table there are roughly 48,000 distinct CDR3 sequences, approximately 6.6% of which are singletons. This clonotype has more than one count but fewer than ten. CDR1 is LGHDT and CDR2 is YNNKEL in the germline V gene (reference sequence). CDR3 length equals 16 residues. V was clipped by 4 bases and J by 0 bases, with 15 bases between them. The chain uses TRBV3-1 and TRBJ1-2, with a tentative D call TRBD1 (5 bases). This receptor was obtained from a man aged 18-30 years who received the YFV17D yellow fever vaccine. The sequencing here drew on CD8+ T cells not binding an NS4B(214-222) dextramer, sorted from PBMCs, taken more than 35 days after the first yellow fever vaccination. CDR3 residues: CASSPESGTTNYGYTF. The CDR3 DNA follows: TGTGCCAGCAGCCCGGAGTCAGGGACGACTAACTATGGCTACACCTTC.